Shown below are 13 T cell receptor beta chains from a single sample sequenced in a study of blood T cell repertoires in COVID-19. Using immunoSEQ multiplex PCR, the repertoire was profiled, and TCRdb retains in-frame clones only, with some absent. The sample shows under 500,000 clones, more than 85% of them seen only once. Input material: peripheral blood. These receptors came from a woman between 25 and 40 years old with acute or convalescent COVID-19.

The genes are TRBV11-1 and TRBJ2-5; 15 bases are shared with TRBD2. With 5 bases clipped from V and 5 bases from J, the junction kept 6 bases outside the gene matches. CDR1 is SGHAT and CDR2 is FQDESV in the germline V gene (reference sequence). The CDR3 has 16 amino acids. This CDR3 is CASSRTSGGALETQYF. The CDR3 nucleotides read TGTGCCAGCAGCCGGACTAGCGGGGGGGCTTTGGAGACCCAGTACTTC.

The J gene is TRBJ1-6, the V gene TRBV2; D may be TRBD1 (5 bases). From germline, CDR1 is SNHLY and CDR2 FYNNEI. Deletions cut 6 bases from V and 10 bases from J, with 10 bases between. This CDR3 has 12 amino acids. As DNA, the CDR3 is TGTGCCAGCAGCGGACATCAGTCACCCCTCCACTTT. It specifies CASSGHQSPLHF.

The chain has TRBV18 and TRBJ1-1; D is possibly TRBD1 (6 bases). V lost 1 base to trimming and J lost 7 bases, with 7 bases between them. The germline gives CDR1 KGHSH, CDR2 LQKENI. The CDR3 consists of 12 residues. The CDR3 loop reads CASSPQGDEAFF. Written as DNA, the CDR3 is TGTGCCAGCTCACCACAGGGGGATGAAGCTTTCTTT. The complete variable domain, with remaining parts taken from reference TRBV18 and TRBJ1-1, reads NAGVMQNPRHLVRRRGQEARLRCSPMKGHSHVYWYRQLPEEGLKFMVYLQKENIIDESGMPKERFSAEFPKEGPSILRIQQVVRGDSAAYFCASSPQGDEAFFGQGTRLTVV.

The rearrangement links TRBV11-3 to TRBJ2-3; D remains ambiguous. Germline CDR1 reads SGHNT; CDR2 reads YENEEA. V lost 5 bases, J lost 6 bases, and 12 bases lay in between. The CDR3 loop spans 13 amino acids. The CDR3 region has the DNA TGTGCCAGCAGCCACACCCAACAGGATACGCAGTATTTT. Its protein is CASSHTQQDTQYF.

The chain uses TRBV28 and TRBJ2-1; 10 bases match TRBD1. Germline V gene lookup returns CDR1 MDHEN and CDR2 SYDVKM. The CDR3 extends over 16 amino acids. V gave up 4 bases and J gave up 7 bases; unmatched junction bases: 10. The CDR3 DNA follows: TGTGCCAGCAGTTCAACCGGGACAGGGGCCCTAAATGAGCAGTTCTTC. The encoded protein is CASSSTGTGALNEQFF.

This sequence joins TRBV11-3 and TRBJ1-5; 7 positions match TRBD1. The CDR3 covers 18 residues. CDR1 and CDR2 from the germline V gene are SGHNT and YENEEA. Germline trimming cut 6 bases from V and 0 bases from J; bases unmatched to any gene: 14. The CDR3 coding sequence is TGTGCCAGCAGTCCCCGGGCGGGACAGAGGTATAGCAATCAGCCCCAGCATTTT. Protein: CASSPRAGQRYSNQPQHF.

For the CDR3, the DNA is TGTGCCAGCAGCGGACTCTCCACCGGGGAGCTGTTTTTT. It is translated as CASSGLSTGELFF. The chain has TRBV9 and TRBJ2-2; D remains ambiguous. The CDR3 length is 13 residues. V was shortened by 3 bases and J by 4 bases, with 7 bases between the two germline ends. The V gene's germline CDR1 is SGDLS and CDR2 YYNGEE. Looking up the rest from reference TRBV9 and TRBJ2-2 gives the full variable domain: DSGVTQTPKHLITATGQRVTLRCSPRSGDLSVYWYQQSLDQGLQFLIQYYNGEERAKGNILERFSAQQFPDLHSELNLSSLELGDSALYFCASSGLSTGELFFGEGSRLTVL.

V usage is TRBV28 and J usage is TRBJ1-5; D not certain. The germline gives CDR1 MDHEN, CDR2 SYDVKM. The CDR3 is made up of 14 amino acids. Trimming pared 1 base from V and 4 bases from J, leaving 8 bases between. The CDR3: CASSLSFFNQPQHF. The CDR3 DNA sequence: TGTGCCAGCAGTTTATCCTTCTTTAATCAGCCCCAGCATTTT.

The J gene is TRBJ2-7, the V gene TRBV4-1, with 9 nucleotides matching TRBD1. Germline V gene data show CDR1 as MGHRA and CDR2 as YSYEKL. The CDR3 has 15 amino acids. Trimming removed 1 base from V and 4 bases from J; junction bases left unmatched: 5. CDR3 nucleotides: TGCGCCAGCAGCCAAGGGACAGGGGCGTTGTACGAGCAGTACTTC. Translating it yields CASSQGTGALYEQYF.

This sequence joins TRBV2 and TRBJ1-2; TRBD1 aligns across 8 bases. This CDR3 is built from 13 residues. The junction had 3 bases not matched to a gene; V was cut back by 3 bases and J by 6 bases. In germline, CDR1 is SNHLY, CDR2 FYNNEI. The CDR3 sequence is CASSEDRVDGYTF. The CDR3 nucleotides read TGTGCCAGCAGTGAGGACAGGGTAGATGGCTACACCTTC.

In its sample, this clone was seen once. The V gene is TRBV28, the J gene TRBJ1-1, with 8 bases aligning to TRBD1. CDR1 is MDHEN, CDR2 SYDVKM, per germline. The V segment lost 3 bases and the J segment 11 bases; nucleotides outside the gene matches: 11. The CDR3 has 14 residues. For the CDR3, the DNA is TGTGCCAGCAGTTTGCAGCAGGGGGCTGGAGACGCTTTCTTT. Protein product: CASSLQQGAGDAFF.

The CDR3, as DNA: TGCGCCAGCAGCCAAACTCGGGGGGCTGAGACCCAGTACTTC. This gives the protein CASSQTRGAETQYF. This chain connects TRBV5-1 to TRBJ2-5; tentatively, D is TRBD2 (7 bases). The V end was cut by 4 bases, the J end by 5 bases, with 15 bases between. Per the germline V gene, CDR1 is SGHRS and CDR2 is YFSETQ. The CDR3 loop spans 14 amino acids.

V is TRBV24-1 and J is TRBJ2-6; no reliable D call. Trimming removed 3 bases at V and 0 bases at J, with 5 bases between. CDR1 is KGHDR, CDR2 SFDVKD, per germline. The CDR3 length is 15 residues. CDR3 loop: CATSDRDSGANVLTF. As DNA, the CDR3 is TGTGCCACCAGTGATCGCGACTCTGGGGCCAACGTCCTGACTTTC.